The clone carrying this T cell receptor (beta chain) was seen at least ten times. The antigen remains undetermined. The time point was: newly diagnosed GD, antithyroid drugs for less than 3 months. Preparation of the TCR library used RNA extracted from PBMCs. The data were obtained in a study of regulatory T cells in long-lasting Graves disease. Germline values: CDR1 DFQATT, CDR2 SNEGSKA (reference sequence). This CDR3 has 14 residues. Trimming took 4 bases from V and 6 from J, leaving 15 bases between them. Study-level findings and limits: Relative to newly diagnosed Graves' patients, persistent ones had lower TCR diversity. TRBV28, TRBJ1-2 and TRBJ2-5 emerged as the favored segments in persistent disease.

Both iRepertoire HTBI primers and Arm-PCR of CDR3 regions were used to build the TCR beta libraries. TCRdb analysed the multiplex PCR reads with MiXCR anew, one entry per CDR3 protein. In the table there are around 460,000 distinct CDR3 sequences, 14% of which are singletons. The data were also submitted as part of a second study, on T cells in Graves' hyperthyroidism and ophthalmopathy.

This sequence joins TRBV20-1 and TRBJ2-2, with a weak D call TRBD2 (6 bases). Sequenced here: peripheral blood mononuclear cells (PBMCs), sampled at new diagnosis, from a patient treated with antithyroid drugs. The TCR was taken from a woman between 45 and 60 years old with Graves disease. The CDR3 loop reads CSANNGRIPGELFF. The DNA for the CDR3 is TGCAGTGCTAATAACGGGAGAATCCCCGGGGAGCTGTTTTTT.